The 13 T cell receptor beta chains reported below all come from one sample, sequenced in a study of T-cell memory formation after mild COVID-19 (dated by TCRdb to the early 2020s). Libraries were prepared through 5' RACE. For sequencing, an Illumina NovaSeq 6000 was employed. The raw public reads went through TCRdb reprocessing: fastp at Q25, MiXCR clone calling, in-frame beta chains kept. Rows are combined by CDR3 protein, so each entry shows the most common genes and DNA. In all, the sample holds about 150,000 distinct CDR3 sequences, and 14% of those were seen once. Roughly 14% of the sample is in the top ten clones. The sample comprised PBMCs or a T cell subset sorted from them (not recorded which). Source of these receptors: an adult woman who had mild COVID-19 (a few samples of this study predate the infection). The sample titles of this study are shuffled in the database, so cell type and time point are left out; the donor was told from shared clones.

The table lists this clonotype with a few counts. The V call is TRBV4-1, the J call TRBJ2-2; D gene unclear. CDR1 MGHRA and CDR2 YSYEKL come from the germline V gene. The CDR3 covers 14 residues. Trimming removed 0 bases from V and 4 bases from J, with 6 bases in between. CDR3: CASSQDWITGELFF. The CDR3 region has the DNA TGCGCCAGCAGCCAAGACTGGATCACCGGGGAGCTGTTTTTT.

This clonotype was found once. The genes are TRBV20-1 and TRBJ1-1; D uncertain. The length of the CDR3 is 14 residues. Germline V lookup: CDR1 DFQATT, CDR2 SNEGSKA (reference sequence). Deletions cut 0 bases from V and 0 bases from J, with 8 bases between. The CDR3 region has the DNA TGCAGTGCTAGAGATCAGGAGATGAACACTGAAGCTTTCTTT. Translating it yields CSARDQEMNTEAFF.

The chain has TRBV18 and TRBJ2-1; 8 bases match TRBD1. V trimming: 4 bases; J trimming: 7 bases; junction bases outside the gene matches: 9. Germline V gives CDR1 KGHSH, CDR2 LQKENI. CDR3 length equals 15 residues. This CDR3 is CASSRERTGRNEQFF. The CDR3 region has the DNA TGTGCCAGCTCACGGGAGAGGACAGGGCGGAATGAGCAGTTCTTC.

This clonotype has a handful of counts. V is TRBV12-3 or TRBV12-4 and J is TRBJ1-6; 9 nucleotides line up with TRBD1. The length of the CDR3 is 16 residues. With 5 bases clipped from V and 7 bases from J, the junction kept 9 bases outside the gene matches. CDR3 nucleotide sequence: TGTGCCAGCAGTATTACCGACAGGGGGTGGAATTCACCCCTCCACTTT. Its translation is CASSITDRGWNSPLHF.

CDR3 sequence (DNA): TGCAGTGCTACCGCTCGTCAGGGGCAGAAAGAGACCCAGTACTTC. Encoded protein: CSATARQGQKETQYF. The chain carries TRBV20-1 and TRBJ2-5; possibly TRBD1 for D (6 bases). This CDR3 comprises 15 residues. V was clipped by 4 bases and J by 3 bases, with 18 bases between them. Germline CDR1 is DFQATT and CDR2 is SNEGSKA (reference sequence).

This clonotype was detected only once. Written as DNA, the CDR3 is TGCAGTGCTAGCAGCGATTCGAATAATTCACCCCTCCACTTT. Its protein is CSASSDSNNSPLHF. The chain employs TRBV20-1 and TRBJ1-6; D remains ambiguous. Trimming removed 3 bases at V and 5 bases at J, with 11 bases between. The length of the CDR3 is 14 residues. Germline-derived CDR1 and CDR2 are DFQATT and SNEGSKA (reference sequence).

In its sample, this clonotype was seen once. An end of the junction does not agree with germline; a read error may underlie this. The chain links TRBV7-2 to TRBJ1-3, with D unresolved. From germline, CDR1 is SGHTA and CDR2 FQGNSA. The CDR3 contains 15 residues. CDR3 bases: TGTTCCAGCAGCTCGCGGGGTCCCTCTGGAAACACCATATATTTT. Residues: CSSSSRGPSGNTIYF.

This clonotype was seen a few times. The DNA for the CDR3 is TGCAGTGCTCGCGCGCGGGCGGAATATGGCTACACCTTC. Translated: CSARARAEYGYTF. The chain uses TRBV20-1 and TRBJ1-2, with D uncertain. The V and J ends lost 5 bases and 5 bases respectively, with 15 bases between them. Looked up from germline, CDR1 is DFQATT and CDR2 is SNEGSKA (reference sequence). The CDR3 has 13 residues.

CDR3 nucleotide sequence: TGCGCCAGCAGCCCCGGACAGGGGCGCCTTTTCTATGGCTACACCTTC. It yields the protein CASSPGQGRLFYGYTF. This chain links TRBV4-1 with TRBJ1-2; 9 nucleotides line up with TRBD1. In germline, CDR1 is MGHRA, CDR2 YSYEKL. The CDR3 runs to 16 residues. Trimming removed 4 bases from V and 4 bases from J; junction bases left unmatched: 10.

This clonotype was detected a few times. The chain uses TRBV7-9 and TRBJ2-7; 10 bases align to TRBD2. The CDR3 is made up of 18 amino acids. CDR1 is SEHNR and CDR2 is FQNEAQ in the germline V gene (reference sequence). V lost 5 bases and J lost 3; bases outside the gene matches: 16. The CDR3: CASSLSLVLAGGSYEQYF. Here the CDR3 DNA reads TGTGCCAGCAGCCTATCCCTGGTTTTAGCGGGGGGAAGCTACGAGCAGTACTTC.

The rearrangement joins TRBV24-1 to TRBJ2-1, with D perhaps matching TRBD2 (5 bases). CDR1 is KGHDR and CDR2 is SFDVKD in the germline V gene. This CDR3 is built from 14 residues. V lost 6 bases, J lost 2 bases, and 10 bases lay in between. DNA of the CDR3: TGTGCCACCAGTCCTGGCGGGCCCTACAATGAGCAGTTCTTC. Its translation: CATSPGGPYNEQFF.

This clonotype was picked up a small number of times. The chain has TRBV12-3 or TRBV12-4 and TRBJ2-7; 8 bases align to TRBD2. The CDR3 has 14 residues. With V trimmed by 5 bases and J by 4 bases, 7 bases remained unmatched. The CDR3 nucleotides are TGTGCCAGCAGTGAGCGGGGGTTACTTTACGAGCAGTACTTC. Its protein product is CASSERGLLYEQYF.

The table lists this clonotype with many counts. V usage is TRBV5-1 and J usage is TRBJ2-4, with D possibly called TRBD1 or TRBD2 (5 bases each). Per germline, CDR1 SGHRS and CDR2 YFSETQ. V lost 4 bases to trimming and J lost 7 bases, with 18 bases between them. The CDR3 covers 15 residues. CDR3 protein: CASSEGHIRENIQYF. CDR3 in DNA: TGCGCCAGCAGCGAAGGACATATCAGGGAGAACATTCAGTACTTC.